The 24 T cell receptor beta chains listed next were all sequenced from one sample in a study of siplizumab effects on memory and regulatory T cells. TCRdb's table, derived via immunoSEQ multiplex PCR, lists solely in-frame clones and lacks some. The sample contains about 100,000 clones, approximately 94% of which appear only once. Sequencing was performed on non-Treg CD4+ T cells sorted from blood. These receptors originate from a human donor in good health.

The chain links TRBV9 to TRBJ2-5, with no clear D. Per germline, CDR1 SGDLS and CDR2 YYNGEE. Trimming stripped 0 bases from V and 5 bases from J, with 8 bases between. This CDR3 is 13 amino acids long. This CDR3 reads CASSVGLAETQYF. As DNA, the CDR3 is TGTGCCAGCAGCGTAGGGTTGGCGGAGACCCAGTACTTC.

The genes are TRBV9 and TRBJ2-1; D not resolved. V was pared by 3 bases and J by 6 bases, with 19 bases between. The CDR3 sequence is 16 residues long. Germline CDR1 reads SGDLS; CDR2 reads YYNGEE. This CDR3 is CASSERPASTLNEQFF. The CDR3 region has the DNA TGTGCCAGCAGCGAGCGCCCAGCGTCGACTCTCAATGAGCAGTTCTTC.

In DNA, the CDR3 is TGTGCCAGTAGTAGGGACAGTTCCTACACCTTC. Translated, it gives CASSRDSSYTF. V is TRBV19 and J is TRBJ1-2; 7 bases agree with TRBD1. The CDR3 extends over 11 amino acids. J was trimmed by 10 bases and V by 4 bases; bases with no gene match: 3. In germline, CDR1 is LNHDA, CDR2 SQIVND (reference sequence).

This rearrangement joins TRBV5-1 to TRBJ2-3; TRBD2 matches at 12 bases. CDR3 length: 17 amino acids. V trimming: 3 bases; J trimming: 3 bases; junction bases outside the gene matches: 8. Per germline, CDR1 SGHRS and CDR2 YFSETQ. The CDR3 nucleotides are TGCGCCAGCAGCTCGCTGTCGACTAGCGGGAGAACAGATACGCAGTATTTT. Its protein product is CASSSLSTSGRTDTQYF.

In its sample, this clone was seen once. This chain links TRBV9 with TRBJ2-5, with 10 positions matching TRBD2. CDR1 SGDLS and CDR2 YYNGEE come from the germline V gene. V lost 2 bases to trimming and J lost 4 bases; unmatched junction nucleotides: 8. This CDR3 has 16 amino acids. CDR3 residues: CASSVDSGGVGETQYF. The CDR3 region has the DNA TGTGCCAGCAGCGTCGACAGCGGGGGGGTCGGAGAGACCCAGTACTTC.

The chain employs TRBV18 and TRBJ1-6; D remains unclear. V was cut by 3 bases and J by 14 bases, with 14 bases left in between. This CDR3 spans 13 amino acids. Germline CDR1 and CDR2: KGHSH and LQKENI. CDR3 in DNA: TGTGCCAGCTCACCCCAGGCGAGGGCGTCCCTCCACTTT. The encoded protein is CASSPQARASLHF.

The chain employs TRBV10-3 and TRBJ2-7; no clear D gene. V was pared by 5 bases and J by 6 bases, with 11 bases between. This CDR3 spans 12 amino acids. Germline CDR1 is ENHRY and CDR2 is SYGVKD. CDR3 protein: CAISSLGFEQYF. CDR3 DNA: TGTGCCATCAGTTCCCTAGGGTTCGAGCAGTACTTC.

The V gene is TRBV29-1, the J gene TRBJ1-5; D unresolved. Germline CDR1 and CDR2: SQVTM and ANQGSEA. Trimming shortened V by 4 bases and J by 5 bases, and 12 bases separated the two germline ends. This CDR3 is built from 13 residues. CDR3 DNA: TGCAGCGTTGGGACTGAGGCCTATCAGCCCCAGCATTTT. Residues: CSVGTEAYQPQHF.

V usage is TRBV5-4 and J usage is TRBJ2-4; 7 positions match TRBD1. Trimming cost V 4 bases and J 6 bases; bases outside gene matches: 10. From germline, CDR1 is SGHNT and CDR2 YYREEE (reference sequence). The CDR3 extends over 15 amino acids. CDR3 in amino acids: CASSRGTVLSNIQYF. DNA for the CDR3: TGTGCCAGCAGCAGGGGGACAGTTCTTTCAAACATTCAGTACTTC.

The V gene is TRBV27, the J gene TRBJ2-3; D may match TRBD1 or TRBD2 (5 bases each). This CDR3 has 14 amino acids. Germline loops: CDR1 MNHEY, CDR2 SMNVEV (reference sequence). Between the trimmed V and J ends, which lost 6 bases and 5 bases, there was a span of 15 bases. The DNA for the CDR3 is TGTGCCAGCAGCGGCAGGGTTGGGGGAGATACGCAGTATTTT. Its translation: CASSGRVGGDTQYF.

The V gene is TRBV7-3, the J gene TRBJ2-1, with D perhaps matching TRBD2 (5 bases). The CDR3 length is 14 residues. Trimming shortened V by 1 base and J by 1 base, and 5 bases separated the two germline ends. Germline CDR1 reads SGHTA; CDR2 reads FQGTGA. The CDR3 protein is CASSLSGSYNEQFF. DNA of the CDR3: TGTGCCAGCAGCTTAAGCGGGTCCTACAATGAGCAGTTCTTC.

The rearrangement links TRBV6-1 to TRBJ1-4; 8 nucleotides align to TRBD1. The CDR3 runs 11 residues. Germline V gives CDR1 MNHNS, CDR2 SASEGT. Trimming cost V 8 bases and J 8 bases; bases outside gene matches: 1. CDR3 nucleotide sequence: TGTGCCAGCGGACAGGGCGAAAAACTGTTTTTT. Translation gives CASGQGEKLFF.

The chain is built from TRBV4-2 and TRBJ2-3, with D possibly TRBD2 on 6 matching bases. From germline, CDR1 is LGHNA and CDR2 YNFKEQ. With 0 bases removed from V and 7 bases from J, the gap between germline ends came to 20 bases. The CDR3 covers 17 residues. CDR3 region: CASSQENGRALTNTQYF. The CDR3 nucleotides read TGTGCCAGCAGCCAAGAGAACGGGAGAGCTCTCACGAATACGCAGTATTTT.

J is TRBJ2-7 and V is TRBV10-2, with TRBD1 identical over 8 bases. CDR3 length: 14 residues. CDR1 is WSHSY and CDR2 is SAAADI in the germline V gene. V trimming: 6 bases; J trimming: 8 bases; junction bases outside the gene matches: 12. CDR3 in DNA: TGCGCCAGCAGAGCCGGACAGGGTGATCCGAAGCAGTACTTC. Amino acid sequence: CASRAGQGDPKQYF.

This clone was observed once. The chain links TRBV5-1 to TRBJ2-2; D is undetermined. The length of the CDR3 is 14 residues. V lost 1 base to trimming and J lost 5 bases, with 9 bases between them. Germline-derived CDR1 and CDR2 are SGHRS and YFSETQ. The CDR3 loop reads CASSLSPGTGELFF. In DNA, the CDR3 is TGCGCCAGCAGCTTGTCTCCCGGAACCGGGGAGCTGTTTTTT.

V usage is TRBV12-5 and J usage is TRBJ1-2, with a possible D match to TRBD1 (5 bases). In germline, CDR1 is LGHNT, CDR2 FRNRAP. The CDR3 spans 15 residues. Trimming stripped 1 base from V and 6 bases from J, with 15 bases between. In DNA, the CDR3 is TGTGCTAGTGGTTTGGCCCAAGTGGGGGGAAATGGCTACACCTTC. It codes for CASGLAQVGGNGYTF. Complete variable domain (other parts from reference TRBV12-5 and TRBJ1-2): DARVTQTPRHKVTEMGQEVTMRCQPILGHNTVFWYRQTMMQGLELLAYFRNRAPLDDSGMPKDRFSAEMPDATLATLKIQPSEPRDSAVYFCASGLAQVGGNGYTFGSGTRLTVV.

The gene calls are TRBV12-5 and TRBJ2-6; D may be TRBD1 (5 bases). CDR1 is LGHNT and CDR2 is FRNRAP in the germline V gene. This CDR3 contains 14 residues. The V end was cut by 8 bases, the J end by 2 bases, with 10 bases between. The CDR3 is CASPQGAGANVLTF. The CDR3 DNA follows: TGTGCTAGTCCTCAAGGGGCTGGGGCCAACGTCCTGACTTTC. Combining the CDR3 with reference TRBV12-5 and TRBJ2-6 gives the whole variable domain DARVTQTPRHKVTEMGQEVTMRCQPILGHNTVFWYRQTMMQGLELLAYFRNRAPLDDSGMPKDRFSAEMPDATLATLKIQPSEPRDSAVYFCASPQGAGANVLTFGAGSRLTVL.

The chain couples TRBV27 to TRBJ2-3; no firm D call. Looked up from germline, CDR1 is MNHEY and CDR2 is SMNVEV (reference sequence). The CDR3 extends over 17 amino acids. V was trimmed by 0 bases and J by 2 bases, leaving 15 bases between them. The CDR3 reads CASSLSGIILSTDTQYF. As DNA, the CDR3 is TGTGCCAGCAGTTTATCAGGTATCATCCTCTCCACAGATACGCAGTATTTT.

V gene TRBV25-1 combines with J gene TRBJ2-5, with 7 bases lining up with TRBD1. This CDR3 is 14 amino acids long. Germline V gene data show CDR1 as MGHDK and CDR2 as SYGVNS. The junction had 4 bases not matched to a gene; V was cut back by 5 bases and J by 1 base. The CDR3: CASSIRTGQETQYF. In nucleotides, the CDR3 is TGTGCCAGCAGTATCAGGACAGGCCAAGAGACCCAGTACTTC.

The gene calls are TRBV5-1 and TRBJ1-2, with TRBD1 as a possible D gene (6 bases). V lost 6 bases, J lost 0 bases, and 21 bases lay in between. The CDR3 is 17 amino acids. CDR1 and CDR2 (germline): SGHRS, YFSETQ. CDR3 in amino acids: CASKTNAGHSSNYGYTF. The CDR3 DNA reads as TGCGCCAGCAAAACCAACGCGGGACATTCTTCTAACTATGGCTACACCTTC.

J is TRBJ1-5 and V is TRBV18, with D hard to call. The V end lost 3 bases, the J end lost 5 bases, and 17 bases lay between the germline ends. Germline loops: CDR1 KGHSH, CDR2 LQKENI. This CDR3 spans 16 amino acids. The chain's CDR3 is CASSPFVRESDQPQHF. In DNA form, the CDR3 reads TGTGCCAGCTCACCTTTCGTTAGGGAATCCGATCAGCCCCAGCATTTT.

The chain is built from TRBV5-5 and TRBJ1-1, with TRBD1 identical over 8 bases. Germline loops: CDR1 SGHKS, CDR2 YYEKEE (reference sequence). The V segment lost 4 bases and the J segment 1 base; nucleotides outside the gene matches: 6. This CDR3 is built from 15 residues. CDR3: CASSPRQGTNTEAFF. The CDR3 DNA reads as TGTGCCAGCAGCCCGAGACAGGGGACGAACACTGAAGCTTTCTTT.

The chain links TRBV28 to TRBJ2-7, with a weak D call TRBD1 (6 bases). This CDR3 contains 15 residues. CDR1 MDHEN and CDR2 SYDVKM come from the germline V gene. V was pared by 5 bases and J by 1 base, with 15 bases between. The CDR3 coding sequence is TGTGCCAGCAGTCTCGGGACACCACTATCCTACGAGCAGTACTTC. Translating gives CASSLGTPLSYEQYF. Combining the CDR3 with reference TRBV28 and TRBJ2-7 gives the whole variable domain DVKVTQSSRYLVKRTGEKVFLECVQDMDHENMFWYRQDPGLGLRLIYFSYDVKMKEKGDIPEGYSVSREKKERFSLILESASTNQTSMYLCASSLGTPLSYEQYFGPGTRLTVT.

The V and J genes are TRBV7-9 and TRBJ2-7, with 13 bases lining up with TRBD2. This CDR3 is 17 amino acids long. J lost 6 bases, V lost 1 base, and 9 bases had no gene match. The germline V gene has CDR1 SEHNR and CDR2 FQNEAQ (reference sequence). CDR3 coding DNA: TGTGCCAGCAGCTTAGATCCACTAGCGGGAGGGCTTCGCGAGCAGTACTTC. It is translated as CASSLDPLAGGLREQYF.